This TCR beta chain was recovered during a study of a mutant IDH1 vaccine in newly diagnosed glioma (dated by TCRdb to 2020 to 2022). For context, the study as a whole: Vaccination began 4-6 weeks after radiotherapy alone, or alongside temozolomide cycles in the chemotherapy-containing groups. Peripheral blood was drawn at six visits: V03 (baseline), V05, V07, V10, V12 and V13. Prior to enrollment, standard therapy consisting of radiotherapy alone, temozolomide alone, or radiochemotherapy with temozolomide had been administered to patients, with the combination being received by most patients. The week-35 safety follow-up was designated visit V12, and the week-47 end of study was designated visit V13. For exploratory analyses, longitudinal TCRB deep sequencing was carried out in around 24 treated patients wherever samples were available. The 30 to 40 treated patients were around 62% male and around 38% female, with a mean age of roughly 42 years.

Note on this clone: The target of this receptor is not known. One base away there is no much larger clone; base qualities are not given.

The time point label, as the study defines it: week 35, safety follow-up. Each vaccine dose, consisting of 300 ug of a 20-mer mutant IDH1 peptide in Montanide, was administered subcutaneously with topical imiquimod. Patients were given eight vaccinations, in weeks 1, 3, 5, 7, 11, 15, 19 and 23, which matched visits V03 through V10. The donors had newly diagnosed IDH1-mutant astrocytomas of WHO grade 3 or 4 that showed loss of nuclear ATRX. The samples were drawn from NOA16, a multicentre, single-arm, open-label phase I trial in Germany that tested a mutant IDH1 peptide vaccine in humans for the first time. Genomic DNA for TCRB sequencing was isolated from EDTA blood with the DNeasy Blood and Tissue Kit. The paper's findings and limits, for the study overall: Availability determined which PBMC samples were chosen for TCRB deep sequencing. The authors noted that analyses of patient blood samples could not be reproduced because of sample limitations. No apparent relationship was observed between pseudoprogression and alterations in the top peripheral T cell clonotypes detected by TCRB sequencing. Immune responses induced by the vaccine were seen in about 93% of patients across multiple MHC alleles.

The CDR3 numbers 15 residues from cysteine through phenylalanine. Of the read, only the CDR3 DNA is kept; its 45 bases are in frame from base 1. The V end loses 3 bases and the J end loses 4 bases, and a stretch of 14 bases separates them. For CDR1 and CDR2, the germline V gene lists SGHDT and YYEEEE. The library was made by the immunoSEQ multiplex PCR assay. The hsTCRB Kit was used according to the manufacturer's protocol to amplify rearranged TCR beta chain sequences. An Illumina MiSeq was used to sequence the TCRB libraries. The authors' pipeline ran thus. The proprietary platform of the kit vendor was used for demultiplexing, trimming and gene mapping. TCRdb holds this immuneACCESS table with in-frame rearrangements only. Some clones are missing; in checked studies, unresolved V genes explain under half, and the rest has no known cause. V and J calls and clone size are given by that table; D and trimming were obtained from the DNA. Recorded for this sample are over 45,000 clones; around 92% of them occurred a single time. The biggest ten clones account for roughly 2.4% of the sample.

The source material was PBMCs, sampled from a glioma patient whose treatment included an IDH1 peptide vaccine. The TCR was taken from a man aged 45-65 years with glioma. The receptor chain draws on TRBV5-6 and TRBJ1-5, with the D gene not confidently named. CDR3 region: CASSSSGGRNQPQHF. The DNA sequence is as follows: TGTGCCAGCAGCTCCTCGGGCGGGCGGAATCAGCCCCAGCATTTT. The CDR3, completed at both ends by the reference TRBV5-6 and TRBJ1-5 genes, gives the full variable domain DAGVTQSPTHLIKTRGQQVTLRCSPKSGHDTVSWYQQALGQGPQFIFQYYEEEERQRGNFPDRFSGHQFPNYSSELNVNALLLGDSALYLCASSSSGGRNQPQHFGDGTRLSIL.